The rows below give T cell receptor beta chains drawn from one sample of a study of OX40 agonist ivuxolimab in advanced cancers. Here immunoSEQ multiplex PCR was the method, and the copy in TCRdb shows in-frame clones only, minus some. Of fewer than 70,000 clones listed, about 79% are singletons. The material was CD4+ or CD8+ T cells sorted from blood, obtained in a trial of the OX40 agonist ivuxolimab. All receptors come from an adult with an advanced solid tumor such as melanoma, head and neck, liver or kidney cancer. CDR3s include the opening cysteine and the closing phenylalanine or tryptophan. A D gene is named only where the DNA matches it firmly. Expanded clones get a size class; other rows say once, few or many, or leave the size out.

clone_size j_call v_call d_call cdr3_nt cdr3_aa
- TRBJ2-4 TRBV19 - TGTGCCAGTAGTCATCCAACCGTATTCAAAAACATTCAGTACTTC CASSHPTVFKNIQYF
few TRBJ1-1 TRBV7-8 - TGTGCCAGCAGCTTTGGAGCGAACACTGAAGCTTTCTTT CASSFGANTEAFF
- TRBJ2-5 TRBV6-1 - TGTGCCAGCGCGACAGGCGGTGGGTCGGAGACCCAGTACTTC CASATGGGSETQYF
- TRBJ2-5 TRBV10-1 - TGCGCCAGCAGTGAACATAAACAAGAGACCCAGTACTTC CASSEHKQETQYF
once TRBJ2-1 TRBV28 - TGTGCCAGCAGTGGCCGGGGGGCCCTCTCCTACAATGAGCAGTTCTTC CASSGRGALSYNEQFF
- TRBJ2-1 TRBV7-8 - TGTGCCAGCAGCTTAGCCCGGACACTCGCGGGCCACAATGAGCAGTTCTTC CASSLARTLAGHNEQFF
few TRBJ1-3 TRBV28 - TGTGCCAGCAGACCTCCGCCGACAGACTCTGGAAACACCATATATTTT CASRPPPTDSGNTIYF
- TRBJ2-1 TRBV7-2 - TGTGCCAGCAGCCCGCAGGGCCTCTCCTACAATGAGCAGTTCTTC CASSPQGLSYNEQFF
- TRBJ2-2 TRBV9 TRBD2 TGTGCCAGCAGCGACAGACTAGCGGGAGGACCCGGGGAGCTGTTTTTT CASSDRLAGGPGELFF
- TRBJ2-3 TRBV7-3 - TGTGCCAGCAGCTTGACAGAAAGCACAGATACGCAGTATTTT CASSLTESTDTQYF
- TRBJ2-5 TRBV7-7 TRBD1 TGTGCTAGCAGCTCAGGGACAGTAGGCCAAGAGACCCAGTACTTC CASSSGTVGQETQYF
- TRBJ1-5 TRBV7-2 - TGTGCCAGCAGCTTAGTAGGGAATCAGCCCCAGCATTTT CASSLVGNQPQHF
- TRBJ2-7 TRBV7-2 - TGTGCCAGCAGCTTATCCCCTAGCGCTGCCTACGAGCAGTACTTC CASSLSPSAAYEQYF
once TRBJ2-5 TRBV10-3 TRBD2 TGTGCCATCAGTCTACGCGGACTAGCGGAAAGACCGGAGACCCAGTACTTC CAISLRGLAERPETQYF
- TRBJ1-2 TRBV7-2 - TGTGCCAGCAGCTTAGTGGGGGGCTACACCTTC CASSLVGGYTF
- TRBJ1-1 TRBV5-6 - TGTGCCAGCAGCCCAGGGTTGGGTACGGGGATGGACACTGAAGCTTTCTTT CASSPGLGTGMDTEAFF
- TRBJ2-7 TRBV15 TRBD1 TGTGCCACGGCCCCCGGGACAGACTACGAGCAGTACTTC CATAPGTDYEQYF
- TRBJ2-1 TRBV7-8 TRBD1 TGTGCCAGCAGCTTAGACAGACAGGGGATGGGTTTTCGTTACAATGAGCAGTTCTTC CASSLDRQGMGFRYNEQFF
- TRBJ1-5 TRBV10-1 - TGCGCCAGCAGTGAGAAACAGAACCATGATCAGCCCCAGCATTTT CASSEKQNHDQPQHF
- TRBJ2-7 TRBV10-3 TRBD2 TGTGCCATCAAGGCGGGAGAAGACGAGCAGTACTTC CAIKAGEDEQYF
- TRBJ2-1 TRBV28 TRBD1 TGTGCCAGCAGTTTAAGACAGGGGACAGCCTACAATGAGCAGTTCTTC CASSLRQGTAYNEQFF
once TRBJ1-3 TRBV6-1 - TGTGCCAGCAGTGAAGCGGGATCTGGAAACACCATATATTTT CASSEAGSGNTIYF
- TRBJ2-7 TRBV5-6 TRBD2 TGTGCCAGCAGCTTGCCAGGGACTAGCGGGGACTACGAGCAGTACTTC CASSLPGTSGDYEQYF
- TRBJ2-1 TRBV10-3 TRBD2 TGTGCCATCAGTGACCCTATGCGGGGGACTAGCGCTTCCCTAGGTGAGCAGTTCTTC CAISDPMRGTSASLGEQFF
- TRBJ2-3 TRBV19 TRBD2 TGTGCCAGTAACCCCACGGCGACTAGCGGGAGCGGAGATACGCAGTATTTT CASNPTATSGSGDTQYF
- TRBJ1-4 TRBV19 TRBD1 TGTGCCAGTAGTCGACAGGGTCGCGGTGAAAAACTGTTTTTT CASSRQGRGEKLFF
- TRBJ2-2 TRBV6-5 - TGTGCCAGCTCCCGAGCGGAGCTTAACACCGGGGAGCTGTTTTTT CASSRAELNTGELFF
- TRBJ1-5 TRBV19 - TGTGCCAGTAGTCCCTCGGGGGTGCCCCAGCATTTT CASSPSGVPQHF